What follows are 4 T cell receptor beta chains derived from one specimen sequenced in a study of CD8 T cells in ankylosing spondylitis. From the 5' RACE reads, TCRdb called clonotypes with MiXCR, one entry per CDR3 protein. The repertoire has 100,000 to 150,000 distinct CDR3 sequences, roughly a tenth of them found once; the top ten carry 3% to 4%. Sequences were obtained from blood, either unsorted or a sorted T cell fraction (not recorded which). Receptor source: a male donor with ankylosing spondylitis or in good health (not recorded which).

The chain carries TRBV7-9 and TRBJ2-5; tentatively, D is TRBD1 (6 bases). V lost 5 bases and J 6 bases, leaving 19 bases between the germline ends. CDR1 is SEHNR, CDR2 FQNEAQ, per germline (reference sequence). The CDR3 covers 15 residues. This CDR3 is CASSPPGDRGKTQYF. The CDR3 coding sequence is TGTGCCAGCAGCCCGCCAGGGGACCGTGGAAAGACCCAGTACTTC.

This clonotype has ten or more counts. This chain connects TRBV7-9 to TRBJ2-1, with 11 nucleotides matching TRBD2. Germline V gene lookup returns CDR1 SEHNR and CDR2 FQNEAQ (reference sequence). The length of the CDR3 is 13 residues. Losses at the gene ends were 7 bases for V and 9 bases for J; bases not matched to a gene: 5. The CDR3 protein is CASNGLAGREQFF. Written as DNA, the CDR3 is TGTGCCAGCAACGGACTAGCGGGTCGTGAGCAGTTCTTC.

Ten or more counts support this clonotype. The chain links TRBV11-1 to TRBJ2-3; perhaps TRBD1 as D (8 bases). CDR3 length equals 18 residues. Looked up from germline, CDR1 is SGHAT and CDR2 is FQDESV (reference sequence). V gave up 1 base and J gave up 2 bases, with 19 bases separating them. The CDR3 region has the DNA TGTGCCAGCAGCTTAGGGGACAGGCTAGCGGTGCCCACAGATACGCAGTATTTT. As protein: CASSLGDRLAVPTDTQYF.

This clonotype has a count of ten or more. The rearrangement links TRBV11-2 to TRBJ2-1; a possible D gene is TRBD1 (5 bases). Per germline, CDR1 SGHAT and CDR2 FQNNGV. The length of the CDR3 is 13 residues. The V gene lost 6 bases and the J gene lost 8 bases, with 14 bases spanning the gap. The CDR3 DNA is TGTGCCAGCAGGAGCTCCAGGGTATATGAGCAGTTCTTC. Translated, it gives CASRSSRVYEQFF.